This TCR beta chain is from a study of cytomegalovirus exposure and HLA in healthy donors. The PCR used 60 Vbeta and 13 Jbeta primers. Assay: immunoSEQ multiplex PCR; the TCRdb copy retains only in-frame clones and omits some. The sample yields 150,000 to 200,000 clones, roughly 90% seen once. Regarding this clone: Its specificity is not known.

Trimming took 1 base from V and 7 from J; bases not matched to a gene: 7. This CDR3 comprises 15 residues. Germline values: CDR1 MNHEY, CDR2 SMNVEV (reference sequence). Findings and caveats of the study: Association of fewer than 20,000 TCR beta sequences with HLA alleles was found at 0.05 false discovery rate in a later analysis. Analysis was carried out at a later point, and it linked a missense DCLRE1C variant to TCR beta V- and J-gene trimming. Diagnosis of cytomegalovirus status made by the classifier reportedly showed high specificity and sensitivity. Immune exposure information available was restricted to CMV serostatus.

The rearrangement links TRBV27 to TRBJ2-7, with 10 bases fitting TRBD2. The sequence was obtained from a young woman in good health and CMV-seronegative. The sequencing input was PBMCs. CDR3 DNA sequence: TGTGCCAGCAGTTTATGGGCTAGCGGGAGTTCTGAGCAGTACTTC. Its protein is CASSLWASGSSEQYF.